The rows below give T cell receptor beta chains drawn from one sample of a study of regulatory T cells in long-lasting Graves disease. TCRdb used MiXCR to reprocess the multiplex PCR reads, holding one entry per CDR3 protein. The table lists 580,000 or so distinct CDR3 sequences, roughly 16% of them singletons. Separately, the same data were catalogued under a study of T cells in Graves' hyperthyroidism and ophthalmopathy.

The sequenced sample was peripheral blood mononuclear cells (PBMCs), obtained at new diagnosis, from a patient treated with antithyroid drugs. These receptors were taken from a man younger than 35 with Graves disease. The conserved cysteine and the conserved F or W are not part of the CDR3 here.

J	V	CDR3
TRBJ2-5	TRBV3-1	ASGLAGGGETQY
TRBJ2-1	TRBV19	ASTPGRAGGGKDEQF
TRBJ2-6	TRBV5-4	ASSLATVSGANVLT
TRBJ2-7	TRBV18	ASSPSWTNSYEQY
TRBJ2-2	TRBV27	ASSLLSVEGPGELF
TRBJ1-1	TRBV6-2/TRBV6-3	ASSYRGIGTEAF
TRBJ2-7	TRBV27	ASSLSPLLAGFSLGHEQY
TRBJ2-3	TRBV28	ASTRGQSTDTQY
TRBJ2-7	TRBV20-1	SARSGQGTYEQY
TRBJ1-2	TRBV28	ASHKGQHGYT
TRBJ1-2	TRBV30	AWSVQSTPLEGYT
TRBJ1-4	TRBV6-1	ASSRKGGSNEKLF
TRBJ2-7	TRBV10-3	AISESGGAGDNEQY
TRBJ2-1	TRBV20-1	SASLSATASHGQF
TRBJ1-5	TRBV30	AWSVPGPGAQH
TRBJ2-5	TRBV7-9	ASSSAYPGLPL
TRBJ2-7	TRBV20-1	SAAGSGRYEQY
TRBJ2-7	TRBV9	ASSAATGSGQY
TRBJ2-1	TRBV4-1	ASSQPGLGSSEQF
TRBJ2-7	TRBV20-1	SARDERSSREQY
TRBJ1-5	TRBV19	ASSRTVSNQPQH
TRBJ1-1	TRBV7-9	ASRLAPEGFRGENTEAF
TRBJ2-3	TRBV19	ARTSGGPTDTQY
TRBJ2-7	TRBV7-9	ASSSSRLAATPYEQY
TRBJ1-2	TRBV27	ASRVGAGGYT
TRBJ1-1	TRBV20-1	SADGQGRNTEAF
TRBJ1-1	TRBV12-5	ASGLVLGQKNTEAF
TRBJ1-6	TRBV11-2	ASSLDRGGTTLH
TRBJ2-1	TRBV12-3/TRBV12-4	ASSLLGGRQF
TRBJ2-1	TRBV27	ASSLEGLAGGEQF
TRBJ2-7	TRBV5-1	ASSLAREPRTISSYEQY
TRBJ2-3	TRBV27	ASSIGTDTQY
TRBJ1-4	TRBV11-2	ASSFELSLATNEKLF
TRBJ1-4	TRBV5-1	ASSRGSGATNEILF
TRBJ1-1	TRBV11-1	ASSLERGRTEAF
TRBJ2-1	TRBV27	ASSFGVYNEQF
TRBJ1-1	TRBV2	ASSLDTGLGF
TRBJ1-6	TRBV11-2	ASSSRDRRSPLH
TRBJ2-5	TRBV2	AFRGVYTETQY
TRBJ2-7	TRBV5-1	ASSWGASGSPEQY
TRBJ2-5	TRBV18	ASSPQYQETQY
TRBJ2-5	TRBV6-1	ASSQSRSWETQY
TRBJ2-7	TRBV3-1	ASSQDSAYEQY
TRBJ2-3	TRBV30	AWGSGRDTQY
TRBJ2-3	TRBV5-1	ASSLEGLAGVGTDTQY
TRBJ2-7	TRBV11-3	ASSFRGDYEQY